This TCR beta chain emerged from a study of blood T cells in healthy people across ages. Study in general: Template switching picked up about one barcoded beta molecule for each two T cells.

For the second PCR, which ran for about 6 to 12 cycles, a sample-barcoded 5' primer and a J-beta primer mix were used. MiXCR, run by TCRdb on the 5' RACE reads, gives a single entry per CDR3 protein. The sample yields 550,000 to 750,000 distinct CDR3 sequences, around 21% seen once. Healthy individuals of Caucasian origin from Russia, aged about 6 to 100, served as donors. It was approximately 10 milliliters of peripheral blood that were drawn from each donor. Study-wide points: Donor CMV status was unknown, possibly confounding expanded clonotype changes.

Germline lookup yields CDR1 SGHDT and CDR2 YYEEEE. The CDR3 has 11 amino acids. Details on this clonotype: Its antigen is unidentified. A junction end diverges from the germline sequence, so it may reflect a read error.

The chain has TRBV5-6 and TRBJ2-1; D possibly matches TRBD1 or TRBD2 (5 bases each). The source material was blood. The sequence was collected from a man in his 70s in good health. The chain's CDR3 is CAGSWGNEQFF. The CDR3 DNA reads as TGTGCCGGCAGCTGGGGGAATGAGCAGTTCTTC.